The present T cell receptor (beta chain) was sequenced within a study of blood T cell repertoires in COVID-19. Trimming took off 4 bases at V and 3 bases at J, with 12 bases between the two ends. Germline V CDR1 and CDR2: LGHNA, YNFKEQ. This CDR3 spans 15 amino acids. Data came from immunoSEQ multiplex PCR; TCRdb stores just in-frame clones and leaves some out. The sample yields 180,000 or so clones, roughly 88% seen once. Sequencing was carried out using peripheral blood. The sequence was collected from a man in his sixties who had recovered from COVID-19. This chain connects TRBV4-2 to TRBJ2-2; tentative D call: TRBD2 (6 bases). Written as DNA, the CDR3 is TGTGCCAGCAGCCGCGAGACTAGGGACACCGGGGAGCTGTTTTTT. Its protein product is CASSRETRDTGELFF.